The present entry profiles one T cell receptor (beta chain) with its context. This clone was seen a handful of times. It lacks a known antigen. No much larger clone exists at a distance of one base, and base qualities are not known. V is cut by 1 base and J by 0 bases, and the space between the germline ends is 6 bases. From its cysteine to its phenylalanine, the CDR3 spans 13 amino acids. Of the read, only the CDR3 DNA is kept; its 39 bases are in frame from base 1. The germline V gene encodes CDR1 GTSNPN and CDR2 SVGIG (reference sequence). This sample was included in a study of cytomegalovirus exposure and HLA in healthy donors (dated by TCRdb to 2016 to 2017). Regarding the complete study: An earlier analysis of fewer than 750 of the donors reported approximately 280 Gb of sequence data and 117 million unique TCR beta sequences obtained from approximately 180 million T cells. Rather than using new phenotypic data, the later analysis identified candidate immune exposures from TCR beta sequences and from how often those sequences occurred across donors. The study combined high-throughput TCR immunosequencing, statistical association of individual TCRs with disease status, and machine learning to predict cytomegalovirus infection status. The study used immunosequencing to profile the T cell repertoires of under 700 subjects and linked those repertoires to cytomegalovirus serostatus. Approximately 300 gigabases of sequencing data and 91 million or so unique TCR sequences made up an early release that covered several hundred HLA-typed donors. Among approximately 370 genotyped donors of the cohort, an average of around 250,000 unique TCR beta nucleotide sequences was sequenced per donor, of which approximately 19% were non-productive. Class I and class II HLA loci were covered by the typing at four-digit resolution. Typing coverage differed by locus: A, B, C, DRB1 and DQB1 were typed in roughly 629-630 donors, DQA1 in 522, DPA1 in around 610, and DPB1 in around 440. In an earlier analysis of 587 of the donors, high-throughput TCR beta sequencing was used to judge whether each TCR beta V gene segment behaved as functional or pseudogenic. Donor age, sex, ethnicity and CMV serostatus were compiled alongside the repertoire data. The study was designed to test whether signatures of past pathogen exposure could be identified by cataloging public T cell receptors. Every repertoire in the discovery cohort had been generated on one and the same sequencing platform. Four to six DR-DQ haplotypes were handled as single units for association and clustering, since linkage in the cohort was strong. In a later analysis, previously published TCR beta repertoires from 550 to 700 donors were re-analyzed and high-resolution HLA genotyping was added so that TCR occurrence patterns could be studied. The genetic ancestry cluster associated with self-reported Caucasian donors included about 84% of the 300 to 450 genotyped donors. Genome-wide SNP genotypes for about 55% of the roughly 670 donors were used in a later genetic analysis, which treated that subset as a discovery cohort. In addition to the first cohort of around 670 subjects, a separate validation cohort of about 120 different subjects was used. Beyond this particular receptor, the publication reports: Compared with the roughly 670-donor mean, donors in an Asian-associated ancestry cluster had fewer N-insertions in productive TCRs, according to a later genetic analysis. A later analysis found that most CMV-associated TCR beta chains appeared HLA-restricted, with HLA associations seemingly driven largely by CMV exposure. A further reported finding was that TCR beta sequences accurately predicted the HLA-A and HLA-B alleles for most subjects in the first cohort. A later analysis reported that several top co-occurrence clusters appeared linked to parvovirus B19, influenza, CMV and Epstein-Barr virus. According to a later analysis, TCR association rates differed among HLA loci, with DRB1 alleles showing the most associated TCRs and HLA-C alleles showing the fewest. When HLA alleles, especially DR and DQ, strongly co-occurred, TCR associations were difficult to assign to individual alleles. A later genetic analysis associated a missense DCLRE1C variant with V-gene and J-gene trimming of TCR beta chains, and an independent cohort replicated the association. HLA typing was unavailable for some donors at each locus, so association tests used only the typed subset. In vitro tests confirmed that a few of the cytomegalovirus-associated TCR beta chains recognize cytomegalovirus antigens. In this cohort, only TCR beta chains were sequenced, and detectable features were limited by the absence of alpha or paired-chain data. A total of 164 TCR beta chains were listed by the study as associated with cytomegalovirus. Because counts were too low, fewer than 20 rarely observed V segments, including chromosome 9 orphons, were excluded from the earlier analysis of fewer than 650 of the donors. Sequencing depth was assumed to be roughly uniform across donors in the presence/absence analyses, though that assumption may not hold. According to the authors, the approach could potentially be generalized to other disease states and immunological phenotypes. A later analysis associated some 17,000 TCR beta sequences with specific HLA alleles at a false discovery rate of 0.05. Immune exposure information for the cohort was limited to CMV serostatus. A later analysis found that HLA-associated TCR beta chains were more clonally expanded and had lower generation probabilities than equally common non-associated chains. Most TCR sequences were seen in very few donors, while some public TCRs were found in many individuals. The classifier was reported to diagnose cytomegalovirus status with high specificity and sensitivity in both the original cohort and the validation cohort. Correlated functional status among segregating V segments might reflect linkage disequilibrium, but an unknown experimental factor could not be ruled out. In an earlier analysis of approximately 590 of the donors, most TCR beta V segments were observed in productive rearrangements about 90% or about 30% of the time, broadly matching IMGT annotations. The 87-base-pair reads could not distinguish some IMGT-functional V segments, including TRBV6-2 and TRBV6-3, so those segments were excluded. A cluster of highly shared sequence variants was judged likely to represent a technical artifact of the sequencing pipeline.

In total, over 600 healthy bone marrow donors made up the cohort. At the time of sampling, all cohort members were nominally healthy, though unrecorded immune exposures were likely present. The donor tested CMV seropositive, placing the donor among the 289 seropositive members of the cohort. Each donor provided a peripheral blood sample, and peripheral blood mononuclear cells were used for TCR beta sequencing. The Qiagen DNeasy Blood Extraction Kit was used to extract genomic DNA from the blood cell samples. The method was the immunoSEQ multiplex PCR assay. The multiplex PCR relied on a mix of 60 forward primers for TCR Vbeta segments and 13 reverse primers for TCR Jbeta segments. A multiplex PCR assay on genomic DNA amplified the CDR3 region of rearranged TCR beta genes. The Illumina HiSeq System was used to sequence the amplified TCR beta libraries as 87-base-pair reads. In the source study's methods: A later analysis tallied 70 million to 100 million unique TCR beta chains across the 666 repertoires, and 10 million to 11 million of those chains were shared by two or more donors. Raw reads were error-corrected and collapsed into unique sequences with a nearest-neighbor algorithm that merged closely related sequences to remove PCR and sequencing errors. V, D and J gene segments were assigned by aligning CDR3 sequences to IMGT reference sequences. For a sequence to be retained, a match of at least six nucleotides to both a V gene segment and a J gene segment was required. Rearrangements were classified as productive when the CDR3 lacked stop codons and remained in frame with V and J, and all other rearrangements were classified as non-productive. CDR3 was defined according to IMGT convention as the region running from the second conserved V-encoded cysteine to the conserved J-encoded phenylalanine. In an earlier analysis of some 550 of the donors, sequences lacking an unambiguous match to a single V gene segment were excluded. An earlier analysis of 500 to 700 of the donors classified V segments as functional when productive rearrangements were above 56.7% and as segregating when the standard deviation between donors was above 5%. A statistical classification framework was built to diagnose cytomegalovirus status from the catalog of TCR beta chain sequences. In a later analysis, V and J genes were assigned by comparing TCR nucleotide sequences against IMGT/GENE-DB human TR gene sequences. Using the TCRdist pipeline, a later analysis assigned CDR3 sequences along with most-parsimonious VDJ recombination scenarios. In a later analysis, every TCR beta chain was defined by the combination of its CDR3 amino acid sequence and its V-gene family, and reads without a unique V-gene family were dropped. To address suspected cross-contamination and a sequencing artifact, a later analysis removed 550 to 750 highly shared, low-generation-probability nucleotide sequences. A later analysis calculated a clonal expansion index for each public chain from normalized within-repertoire ranks of inferred template counts. Generation probabilities in a later analysis came from a VDJ recombination model fitted to out-of-frame rearrangements, and those results were checked against IGoR. Hypergeometric tests were used in a later analysis to score TCR-TCR, TCR-HLA and TCR-CMV co-occurrence, with a repertoire-size bias correction applied to the TCR pairs. A later analysis estimated false discovery rates by permuting HLA or CMV assignments 20 times. In a later analysis, co-occurring TCRs were grouped with DBSCAN, and TCRdist sequence similarity was added when clustering was performed within HLA-allele-positive subsets. For co-occurrence clustering, repertoires with fewer than 30,000 or more than 120,000 public chains were excluded, along with five repertoires with anomalous nucleotide sharing. TCRdb's version of the immuneACCESS table is confined to in-frame rearrangements and falls short of the full clone set. An unresolved V gene accounts for under half of the shortfall where checked; the remainder is of unknown origin. Clone size and the V and J calls come from that table; the DNA yielded D and trimming. Here the sample has about 160,000 clones; about 80% occur a single time. Together, the top ten hold about an eighth of the sample.

This TCR came from a man aged 35-49 years in good health and CMV-seropositive. The chain employs TRBV30 and TRBJ1-1; the D gene is possibly TRBD1, with 6 bases matching. The sample taken for sequencing was PBMCs. Read as DNA, the sequence is TGTGCCTGGAGTGGACAGGTGAACACTGAAGCTTTCTTT. The translation is CAWSGQVNTEAFF.